What follows is one T cell receptor (beta chain) and its context. This record belongs to a study of control samples from healthy donors and cancer patients. This CDR3 has 13 amino acids. The germline CDR1 and CDR2 sequences are LNHDA and SQIVND (reference sequence). V was trimmed by 6 bases and J by 4 bases, leaving 12 bases between them. Clones were read by immunoSEQ multiplex PCR, and TCRdb kept only the in-frame ones, dropping some. In the table there are approximately 87,000 clones, over 85% of which are singletons. The genes are TRBV19 and TRBJ1-1; tentative D call: TRBD1 (6 bases). The source material was PBMCs. The source is a woman aged 40-49 years with lung cancer. CDR3 region: CASSPGTFTEAFF. The CDR3, as DNA: TGTGCCAGTAGCCCCGGGACATTCACTGAAGCTTTCTTT.